This is a list of T cell receptor beta chains from one sample in a study of monozygotic twins with inflammatory bowel disease. TCRdb reanalyzed the 5' RACE reads and collapses them to one entry per CDR3 protein, without DNA. This repertoire includes over 200,000 distinct CDR3 sequences. The sequenced sample was blood. All receptors derive from a human donor with ulcerative colitis or Crohn's disease, or a healthy co-twin of an affected twin (not recorded which). CDR3s include the opening cysteine and the closing phenylalanine or tryptophan.

CDR3	V	J
CASSQEAAYEQYF	TRBV11-3	TRBJ2-7
CASSFMVGLLQETQYF	TRBV6-5	TRBJ2-5
CSVDRADTEAFF	TRBV29-1	TRBJ1-1
CASSPSPGVGNTIYF	TRBV4-2	TRBJ1-3
CAIIGTLDNEQFF	TRBV5-4	TRBJ2-1
CASSQNPAPWRAVDGYTF	TRBV4-2	TRBJ1-2
CASSPGQPIYEQYF	TRBV7-2	TRBJ2-7
CASSLDTGFNSPLHF	TRBV5-1	TRBJ1-6
CSVGGALTDTQYF	TRBV29-1	TRBJ2-3
CATSDFNEQFF	TRBV24-1	TRBJ2-1
CASSQRRYLDTQYF	TRBV3-1	TRBJ2-3
CAISEYGGKGDEQYF	TRBV10-3	TRBJ2-7
CASLLSSTDTQYF	TRBV3-1	TRBJ2-3
CASSEGGSSYEQYF	TRBV7-3	TRBJ2-7
CANSLGRGPSYNEQFF	TRBV7-8	TRBJ2-1
CSAHPITSSGELFF	TRBV20-1	TRBJ2-2
CASSSLQGAVTEAFF	TRBV5-5	TRBJ1-1
CASSSGTETYEQYF	TRBV28	TRBJ2-7
CASSPQGGQLTYGYTF	TRBV9	TRBJ1-2
CASSPRGSGVLRTDTQYF	TRBV5-1	TRBJ2-3
CASSLGGGGGYNEQFF	TRBV7-2	TRBJ2-1
CASRPGHQSSYNEQFF	TRBV7-2	TRBJ2-1
CASSFVSRRGTGELFF	TRBV11-2	TRBJ2-2
CSARTSRFPDTQYF	TRBV20-1	TRBJ2-3
CASRKGGDGVNTEAFF	TRBV7-9	TRBJ1-1
CASSLGALPNTGELFF	TRBV5-1	TRBJ2-2
CASSSPGGVPKLFF	TRBV7-9	TRBJ1-4
CASSITSSFGQSEAFF	TRBV19	TRBJ1-1
CASSYEGGGNTEAFF	TRBV6-5	TRBJ1-1
CASRNRGGTNEKLFF	TRBV19	TRBJ1-4
CASSTSGRDSYGYTF	TRBV19	TRBJ1-2
CSARDGAGGNIQYF	TRBV20-1	TRBJ2-4
CAARDHDGDEQFF	TRBV27	TRBJ2-1
CASSSHGIPEAFF	TRBV3-1	TRBJ1-1
CASSIGGVISAKETQYF	TRBV7-2	TRBJ2-5
CSAGSQSRRNQPQQF	TRBV20-1	TRBJ1-5
CASTSMVTEAFF	TRBV7-8	TRBJ1-1
CASSDLGQGNTEAFF	TRBV5-1	TRBJ1-1
CASSPGTGGLFYNSPLHF	TRBV6-5	TRBJ1-6
CAISRGLAGGIQYF	TRBV15	TRBJ2-4
CASSPYGGSSYNSPLHF	TRBV18	TRBJ1-6
CASSPTAGTTEAFF	TRBV11-2	TRBJ1-1
CAIGLAGPGEQYF	TRBV10-3	TRBJ2-7
CASSSSGALNTEAFF	TRBV6-5	TRBJ1-1
CASSLALKAGGPLEQYF	TRBV7-9	TRBJ2-7
CASSLVTFRLYNEQFF	TRBV11-2	TRBJ2-1
CASSSRGGPGTQYF	TRBV9	TRBJ2-5
CASSTRKNTEAFF	TRBV12-3/TRBV12-4	TRBJ1-1
CASSSRTGGEEKLFF	TRBV5-1	TRBJ1-4
CASSQDMGAYGYTF	TRBV4-3	TRBJ1-2
CASRPHREENSPLHF	TRBV12-2	TRBJ1-6
CGVEDRRTQYF	TRBV29-1	TRBJ2-5
CASSYGPTETQYF	TRBV7-2	TRBJ2-5
CASSPTQGNNQPQHF	TRBV6-5	TRBJ1-5
CASSRDGPRDLYEQYF	TRBV5-4	TRBJ2-7
CASSIRGDSHYEQYF	TRBV6-5	TRBJ2-7
CASSLRPGVTNTGELFF	TRBV5-5	TRBJ2-2
CASTNIGTGKETQYF	TRBV6-2/TRBV6-3	TRBJ2-5
CASSQDVLADRTDTQYF	TRBV4-3	TRBJ2-3
CASSSQGGLGQPQHF	TRBV6-1	TRBJ1-5